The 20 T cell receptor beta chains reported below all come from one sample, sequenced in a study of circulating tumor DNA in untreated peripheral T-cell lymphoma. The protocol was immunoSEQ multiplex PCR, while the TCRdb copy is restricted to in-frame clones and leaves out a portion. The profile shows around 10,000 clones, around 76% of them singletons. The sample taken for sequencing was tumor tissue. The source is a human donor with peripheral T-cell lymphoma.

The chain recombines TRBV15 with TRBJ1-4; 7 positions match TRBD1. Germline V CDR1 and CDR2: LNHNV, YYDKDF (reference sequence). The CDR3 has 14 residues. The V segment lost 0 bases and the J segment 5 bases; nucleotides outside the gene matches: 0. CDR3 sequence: CATSRDRGNEKLFF. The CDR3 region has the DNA TGTGCCACCAGCAGAGACAGGGGGAATGAAAAACTGTTTTTT.

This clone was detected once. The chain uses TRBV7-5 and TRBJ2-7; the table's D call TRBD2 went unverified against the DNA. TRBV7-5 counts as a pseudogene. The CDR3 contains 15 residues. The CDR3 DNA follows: TGTGCCAGCAGCTTACCCGGGATCCCTGTAGAGCAGCAGTACTTC. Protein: CASSLPGIPVEQQYF.

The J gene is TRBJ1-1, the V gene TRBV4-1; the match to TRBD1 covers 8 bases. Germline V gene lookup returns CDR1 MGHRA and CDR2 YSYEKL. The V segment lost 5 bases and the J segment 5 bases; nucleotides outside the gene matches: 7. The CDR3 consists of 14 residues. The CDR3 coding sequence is TGCGCCAGCAGCACTATAACAGGGGGAACTGAAGCTTTCTTT. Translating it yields CASSTITGGTEAFF.

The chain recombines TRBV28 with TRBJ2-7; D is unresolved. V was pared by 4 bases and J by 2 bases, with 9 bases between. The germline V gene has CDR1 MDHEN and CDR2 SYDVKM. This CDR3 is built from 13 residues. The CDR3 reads CASSWVATYEQYF. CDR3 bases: TGTGCCAGCAGTTGGGTAGCTACCTACGAGCAGTACTTC. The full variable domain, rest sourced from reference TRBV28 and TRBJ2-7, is DVKVTQSSRYLVKRTGEKVFLECVQDMDHENMFWYRQDPGLGLRLIYFSYDVKMKEKGDIPEGYSVSREKKERFSLILESASTNQTSMYLCASSWVATYEQYFGPGTRLTVT.

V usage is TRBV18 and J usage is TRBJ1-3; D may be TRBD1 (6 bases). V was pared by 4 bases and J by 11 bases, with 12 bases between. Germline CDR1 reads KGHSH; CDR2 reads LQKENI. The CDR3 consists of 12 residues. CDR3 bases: TGTGCCAGCTCACAGGACAGAGAAGCCATATATTTT. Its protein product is CASSQDREAIYF.

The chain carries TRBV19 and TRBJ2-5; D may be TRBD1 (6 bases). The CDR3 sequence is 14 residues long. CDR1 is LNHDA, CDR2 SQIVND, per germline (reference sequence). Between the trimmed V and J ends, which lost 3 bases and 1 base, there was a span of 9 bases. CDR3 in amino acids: CASSIQGPQETQYF. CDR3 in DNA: TGTGCCAGTAGTATCCAGGGGCCCCAAGAGACCCAGTACTTC.

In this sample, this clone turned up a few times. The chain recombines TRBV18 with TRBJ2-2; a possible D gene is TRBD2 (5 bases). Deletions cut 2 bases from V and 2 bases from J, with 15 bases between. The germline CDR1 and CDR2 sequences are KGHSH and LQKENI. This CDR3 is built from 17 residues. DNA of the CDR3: TGTGCCAGCTCACCAGTATACGGACTTTCTAACACCGGGGAGCTGTTTTTT. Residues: CASSPVYGLSNTGELFF.

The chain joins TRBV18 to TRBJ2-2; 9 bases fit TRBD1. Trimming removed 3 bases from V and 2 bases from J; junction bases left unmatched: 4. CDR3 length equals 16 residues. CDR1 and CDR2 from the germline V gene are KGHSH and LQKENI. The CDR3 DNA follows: TGTGCCAGCTCACCTGGACAGGGGACCAACACCGGGGAGCTGTTTTTT. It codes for CASSPGQGTNTGELFF.

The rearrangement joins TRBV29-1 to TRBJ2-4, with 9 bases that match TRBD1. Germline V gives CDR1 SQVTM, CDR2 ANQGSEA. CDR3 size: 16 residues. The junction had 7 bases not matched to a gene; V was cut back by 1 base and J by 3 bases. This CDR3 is CSVEGGQGNLKNIQYF. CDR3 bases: TGCAGCGTTGAAGGTGGACAGGGGAATCTCAAAAACATTCAGTACTTC. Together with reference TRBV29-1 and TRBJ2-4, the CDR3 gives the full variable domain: SAVISQKPSRDICQRGTSLTIQCQVDSQVTMMFWYRQQPGQSLTLIATANQGSEATYESGFVIDKFPISRPNLTFSTLTVSNMSPEDSSIYLCSVEGGQGNLKNIQYFGAGTRLSVL.

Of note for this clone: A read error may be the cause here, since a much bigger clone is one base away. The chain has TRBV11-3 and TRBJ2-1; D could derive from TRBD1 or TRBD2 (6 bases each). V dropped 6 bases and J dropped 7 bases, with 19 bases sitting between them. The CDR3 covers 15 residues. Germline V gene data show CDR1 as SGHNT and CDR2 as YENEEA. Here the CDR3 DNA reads TGTGCCAGCAGGGGGGACACTACGGGGGAGAATGAGCAGTTCTTC. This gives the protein CASRGDTTGENEQFF.

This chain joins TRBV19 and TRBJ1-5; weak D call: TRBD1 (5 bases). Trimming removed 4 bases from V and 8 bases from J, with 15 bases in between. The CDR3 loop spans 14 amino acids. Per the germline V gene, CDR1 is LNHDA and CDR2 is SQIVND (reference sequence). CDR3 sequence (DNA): TGTGCCAGTAGTAGGGGCCCGACGTTTGAGCCCCAGCATTTT. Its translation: CASSRGPTFEPQHF.

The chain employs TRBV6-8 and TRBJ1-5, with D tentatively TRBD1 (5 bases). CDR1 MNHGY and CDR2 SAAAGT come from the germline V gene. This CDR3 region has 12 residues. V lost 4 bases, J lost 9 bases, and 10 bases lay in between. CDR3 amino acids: CASSSSGGPQHF. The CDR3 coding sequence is TGTGCCAGCAGTTCCTCCGGGGGGCCCCAGCATTTT.

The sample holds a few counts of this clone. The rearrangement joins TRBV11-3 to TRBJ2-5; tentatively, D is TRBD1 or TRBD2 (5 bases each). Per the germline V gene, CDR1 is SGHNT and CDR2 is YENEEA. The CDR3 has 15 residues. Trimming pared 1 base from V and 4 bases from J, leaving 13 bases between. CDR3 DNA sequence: TGTGCCAGCAGCTTAGGGGGACGAAGGGGAGAGACCCAGTACTTC. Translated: CASSLGGRRGETQYF. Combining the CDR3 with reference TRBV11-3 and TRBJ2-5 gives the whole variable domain EAGVVQSPRYKIIEKKQPVAFWCNPISGHNTLYWYLQNLGQGPELLIRYENEEAVDDSQLPKDRFSAERLKGVDSTLKIQPAELGDSAVYLCASSLGGRRGETQYFGPGTRLLVL.

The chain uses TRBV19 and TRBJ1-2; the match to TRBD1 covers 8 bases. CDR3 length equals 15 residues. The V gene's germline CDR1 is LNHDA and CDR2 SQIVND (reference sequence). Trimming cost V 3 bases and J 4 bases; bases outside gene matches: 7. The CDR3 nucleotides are TGTGCCAGTAGTATCGGGTCAGGGGGCTTCTATGGCTACACCTTC. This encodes CASSIGSGGFYGYTF.

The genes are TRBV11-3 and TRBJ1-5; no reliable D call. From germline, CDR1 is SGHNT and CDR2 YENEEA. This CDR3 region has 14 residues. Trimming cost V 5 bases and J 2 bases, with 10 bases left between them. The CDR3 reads CASSLDRGNQPQHF. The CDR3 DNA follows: TGTGCCAGCAGCCTTGATAGGGGCAATCAGCCCCAGCATTTT.

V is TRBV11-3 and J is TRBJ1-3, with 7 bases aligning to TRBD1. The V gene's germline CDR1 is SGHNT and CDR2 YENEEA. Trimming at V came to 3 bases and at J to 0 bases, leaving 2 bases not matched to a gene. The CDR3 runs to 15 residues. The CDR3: CASSFGTDSGNTIYF. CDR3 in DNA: TGTGCCAGCAGCTTCGGGACAGACTCTGGAAACACCATATATTTT.

DNA of the CDR3: TGCAGCGTTGAAGATGGACAGGGGGCGACAGATACGCAGTATTTT. Amino acids: CSVEDGQGATDTQYF. This chain joins TRBV29-1 and TRBJ2-3; 11 bases map to TRBD1. V was pared by 0 bases and J by 3 bases, with 2 bases of the junction left unmatched. Germline loops: CDR1 SQVTM, CDR2 ANQGSEA. CDR3 length equals 15 residues.

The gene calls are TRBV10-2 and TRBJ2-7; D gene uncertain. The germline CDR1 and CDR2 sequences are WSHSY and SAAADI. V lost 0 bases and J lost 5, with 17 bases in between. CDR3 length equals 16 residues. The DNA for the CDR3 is TGCGCCAGCAGTGAGTCACGATCTCTGGGTCGGCACGAGCAGTACTTC. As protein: CASSESRSLGRHEQYF.

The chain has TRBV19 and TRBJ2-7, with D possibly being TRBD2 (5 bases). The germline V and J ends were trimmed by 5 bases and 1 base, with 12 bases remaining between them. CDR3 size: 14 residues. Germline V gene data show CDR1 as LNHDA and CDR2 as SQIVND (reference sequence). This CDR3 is CASSVRTGSYEQYF. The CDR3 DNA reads TGTGCCAGTAGTGTAAGGACGGGATCCTACGAGCAGTACTTC.

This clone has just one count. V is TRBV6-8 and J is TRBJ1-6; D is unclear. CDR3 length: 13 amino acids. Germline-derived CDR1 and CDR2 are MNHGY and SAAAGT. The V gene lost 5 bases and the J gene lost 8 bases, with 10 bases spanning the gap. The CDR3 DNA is TGTGCCAGCAGTGAGTTGTTGGATTCACCCCTCCACTTT. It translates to CASSELLDSPLHF.